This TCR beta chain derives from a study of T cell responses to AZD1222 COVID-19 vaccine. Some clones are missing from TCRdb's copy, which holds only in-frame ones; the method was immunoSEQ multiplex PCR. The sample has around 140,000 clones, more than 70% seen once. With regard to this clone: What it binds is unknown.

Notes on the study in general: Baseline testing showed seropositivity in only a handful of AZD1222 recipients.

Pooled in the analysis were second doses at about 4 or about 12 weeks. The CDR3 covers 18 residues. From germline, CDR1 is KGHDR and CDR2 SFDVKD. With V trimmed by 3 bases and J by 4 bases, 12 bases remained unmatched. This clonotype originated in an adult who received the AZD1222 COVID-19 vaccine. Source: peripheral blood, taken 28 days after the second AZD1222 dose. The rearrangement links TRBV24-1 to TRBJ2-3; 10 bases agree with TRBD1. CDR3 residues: CATSDNGGDRGFPDTQYF. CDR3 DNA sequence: TGTGCCACCAGTGATAATGGGGGGGACAGGGGATTTCCAGATACGCAGTATTTT.